The table lists the clone carrying this T cell receptor beta chain with a few counts. Antigen unknown. Noted time point: pre-sensitization, week 0. The treatment: therapeutic diphenylcyclopropenone sensitization with weekly scalp DPC. This sample stems from a study of human T cells and chemical hapten exposure. As for the study in general: 0.01% DPC was applied to the upper back in patch tests, which were read at 6 days. Patients, mostly women, had alopecia areata, alopecia totalis or alopecia universalis.

The study's library attached unique molecular identifiers to single cDNA molecules. TCRdb recomputed calls from the RACE reads with MiXCR, one row per CDR3 protein. Of under 300,000 distinct CDR3 sequences in the sample, about 9% are singletons; the top ten hold approximately 2.3%. Study-wide points: DPC sensitization left the count of TCRs above 1 in 1000 unchanged.

Germline V gives CDR1 SGHTA, CDR2 FQGNSA. CDR3 length: 12 residues. V lost 2 bases, J lost 15 bases, and 14 bases lay in between. This sequence was found in a woman in her forties with alopecia areata. Some clones in this sample may be carry-over from other donors' samples. Sequencing used whole blood, obtained in connection with sensitization to the hapten diphenylcyclopropenone (DPC). The chain is built from TRBV7-2 and TRBJ2-1, with TRBD1 as a possible D gene (5 bases). The CDR3 DNA sequence: TGTGCCAGCAGCTTAAGGCAGGGTCCGAGGTTCTTC. Its translation: CASSLRQGPRFF.